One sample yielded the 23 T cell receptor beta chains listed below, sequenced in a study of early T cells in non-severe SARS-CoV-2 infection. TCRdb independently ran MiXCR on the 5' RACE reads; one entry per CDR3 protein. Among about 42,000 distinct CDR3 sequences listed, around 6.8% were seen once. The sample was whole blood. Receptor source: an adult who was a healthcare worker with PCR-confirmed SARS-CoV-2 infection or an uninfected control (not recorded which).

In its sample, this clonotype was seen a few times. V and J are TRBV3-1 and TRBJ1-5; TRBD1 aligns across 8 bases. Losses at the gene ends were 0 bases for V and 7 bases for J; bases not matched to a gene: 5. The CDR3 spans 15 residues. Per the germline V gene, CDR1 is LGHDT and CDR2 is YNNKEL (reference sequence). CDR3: CASSQDQGAGQPQHF. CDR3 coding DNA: TGTGCCAGCAGCCAAGACCAGGGGGCGGGACAGCCCCAGCATTTT.

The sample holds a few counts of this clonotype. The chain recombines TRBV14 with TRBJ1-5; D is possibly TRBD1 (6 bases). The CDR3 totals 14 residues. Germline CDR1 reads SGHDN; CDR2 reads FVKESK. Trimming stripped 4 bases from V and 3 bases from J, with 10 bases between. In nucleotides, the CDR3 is TGTGCCAGCAGCCTACAGGGAAACAATCAGCCCCAGCATTTT. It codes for CASSLQGNNQPQHF.

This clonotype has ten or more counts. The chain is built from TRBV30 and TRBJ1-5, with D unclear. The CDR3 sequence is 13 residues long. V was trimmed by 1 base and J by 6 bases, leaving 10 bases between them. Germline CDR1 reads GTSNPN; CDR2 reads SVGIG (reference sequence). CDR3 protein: CAWSDKGSQPQHF. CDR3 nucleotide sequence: TGTGCCTGGAGTGATAAAGGGAGTCAGCCCCAGCATTTT. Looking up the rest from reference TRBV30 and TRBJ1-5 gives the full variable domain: SQTIHQWPATLVQPVGSPLSLECTVEGTSNPNLYWYRQAAGRGLQLLFYSVGIGQISSEVPQNLSASRPQDRQFILSSKKLLLSDSGFYLCAWSDKGSQPQHFGDGTRLSIL.

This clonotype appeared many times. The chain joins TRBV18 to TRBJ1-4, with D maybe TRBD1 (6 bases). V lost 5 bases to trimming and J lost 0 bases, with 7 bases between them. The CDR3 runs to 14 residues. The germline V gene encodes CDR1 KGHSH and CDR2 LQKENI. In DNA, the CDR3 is TGTGCCAGCTCAAGACAGGCAACTAATGAAAAACTGTTTTTT. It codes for CASSRQATNEKLFF.

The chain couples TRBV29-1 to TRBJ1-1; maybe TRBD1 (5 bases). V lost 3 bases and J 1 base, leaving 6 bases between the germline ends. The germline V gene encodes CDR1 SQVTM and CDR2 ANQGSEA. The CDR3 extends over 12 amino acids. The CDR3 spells CSVDGQNTEAFF. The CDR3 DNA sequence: TGCAGCGTTGATGGACAGAACACTGAAGCTTTCTTT.

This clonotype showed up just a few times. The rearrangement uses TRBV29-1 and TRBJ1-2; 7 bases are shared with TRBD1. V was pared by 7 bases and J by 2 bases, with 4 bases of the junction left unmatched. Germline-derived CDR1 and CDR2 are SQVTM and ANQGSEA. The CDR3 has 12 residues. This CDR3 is CSGWDRNYGYTF. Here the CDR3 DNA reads TGCAGCGGCTGGGACAGAAACTATGGCTACACCTTC. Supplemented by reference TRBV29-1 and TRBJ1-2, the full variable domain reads SAVISQKPSRDICQRGTSLTIQCQVDSQVTMMFWYRQQPGQSLTLIATANQGSEATYESGFVIDKFPISRPNLTFSTLTVSNMSPEDSSIYLCSGWDRNYGYTFGSGTRLTVV.

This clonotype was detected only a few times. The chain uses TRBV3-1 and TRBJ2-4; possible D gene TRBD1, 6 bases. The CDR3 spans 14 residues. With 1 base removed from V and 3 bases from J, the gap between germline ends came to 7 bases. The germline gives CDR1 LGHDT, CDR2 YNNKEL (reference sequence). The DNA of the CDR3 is TGTGCCAGCAGCCAAGCAGGGGTCAAAAACATTCAGTACTTC. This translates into CASSQAGVKNIQYF.

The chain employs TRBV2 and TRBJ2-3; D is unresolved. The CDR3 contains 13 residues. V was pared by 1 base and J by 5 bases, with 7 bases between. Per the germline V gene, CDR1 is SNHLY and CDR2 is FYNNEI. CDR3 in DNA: TGTGCCAGCAGTGAAGTCGGTGTAGATACGCAGTATTTT. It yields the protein CASSEVGVDTQYF.

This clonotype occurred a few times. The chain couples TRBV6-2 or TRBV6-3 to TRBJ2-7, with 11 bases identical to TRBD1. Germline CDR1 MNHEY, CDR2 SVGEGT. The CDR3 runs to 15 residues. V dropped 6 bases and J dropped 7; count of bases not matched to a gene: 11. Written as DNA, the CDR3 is TGTGCCAGCAGAGACGACATCGGGACAGGGGGGGAGCAGTACTTC. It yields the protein CASRDDIGTGGEQYF.

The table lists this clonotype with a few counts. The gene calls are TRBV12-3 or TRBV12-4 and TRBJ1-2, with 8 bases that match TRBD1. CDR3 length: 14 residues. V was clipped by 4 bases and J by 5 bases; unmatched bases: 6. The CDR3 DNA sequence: TGTGCCAGCAGTTCCCTGGACAGGGCGTATGGCTACACCTTC. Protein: CASSSLDRAYGYTF.

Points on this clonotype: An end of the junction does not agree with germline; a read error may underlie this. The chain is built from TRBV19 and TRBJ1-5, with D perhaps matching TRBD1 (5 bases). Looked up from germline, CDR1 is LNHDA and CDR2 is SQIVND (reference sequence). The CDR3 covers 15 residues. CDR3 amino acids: CASSIAKGPNQPRHF. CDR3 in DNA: TGTGCCAGTAGTATTGCTAAGGGACCCAATCAGCCCCGGCATTTT.

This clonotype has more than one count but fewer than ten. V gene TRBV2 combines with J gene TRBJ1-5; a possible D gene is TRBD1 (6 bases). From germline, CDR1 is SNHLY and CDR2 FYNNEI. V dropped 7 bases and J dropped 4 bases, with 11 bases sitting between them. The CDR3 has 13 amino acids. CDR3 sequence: CASTPDRNQPQHF. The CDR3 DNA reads TGTGCCAGCACCCCGGACAGAAATCAGCCCCAGCATTTT.

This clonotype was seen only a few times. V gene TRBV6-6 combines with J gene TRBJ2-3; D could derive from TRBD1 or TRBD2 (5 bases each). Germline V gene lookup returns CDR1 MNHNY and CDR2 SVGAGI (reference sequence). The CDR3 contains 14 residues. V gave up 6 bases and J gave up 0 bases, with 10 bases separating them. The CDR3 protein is CASSRGRSTDTQYF. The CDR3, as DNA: TGTGCCAGCAGCCGGGGCCGTAGCACAGATACGCAGTATTTT.

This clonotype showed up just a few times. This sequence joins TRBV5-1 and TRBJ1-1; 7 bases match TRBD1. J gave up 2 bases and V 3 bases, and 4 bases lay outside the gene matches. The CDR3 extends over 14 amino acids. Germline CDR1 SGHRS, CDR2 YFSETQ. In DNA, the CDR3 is TGCGCCAGCAGCTCGGGACAGCCCAACACTGAAGCTTTCTTT. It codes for CASSSGQPNTEAFF.

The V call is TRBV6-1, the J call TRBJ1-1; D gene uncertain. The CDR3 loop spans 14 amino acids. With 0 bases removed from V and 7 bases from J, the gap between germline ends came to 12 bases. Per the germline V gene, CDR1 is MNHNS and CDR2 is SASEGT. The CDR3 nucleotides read TGTGCCAGCAGTGAAGCGCTAGGAACGGGTGAAGCTTTCTTT. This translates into CASSEALGTGEAFF.

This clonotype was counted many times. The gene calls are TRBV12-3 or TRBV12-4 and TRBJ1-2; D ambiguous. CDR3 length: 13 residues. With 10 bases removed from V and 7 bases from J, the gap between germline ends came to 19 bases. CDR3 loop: CATFIGWPLGYTF. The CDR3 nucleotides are TGTGCCACCTTCATAGGGTGGCCCCTTGGCTACACCTTC.

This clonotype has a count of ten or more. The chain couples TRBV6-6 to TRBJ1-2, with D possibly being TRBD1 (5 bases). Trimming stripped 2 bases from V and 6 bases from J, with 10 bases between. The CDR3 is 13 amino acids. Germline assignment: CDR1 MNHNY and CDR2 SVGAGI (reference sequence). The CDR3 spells CASSYVGGHGYTF. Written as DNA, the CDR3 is TGTGCCAGCAGTTACGTGGGGGGTCATGGCTACACCTTC.

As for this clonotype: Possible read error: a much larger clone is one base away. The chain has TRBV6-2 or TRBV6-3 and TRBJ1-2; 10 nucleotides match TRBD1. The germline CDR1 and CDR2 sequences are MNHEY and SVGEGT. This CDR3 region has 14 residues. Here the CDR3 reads CASRRSGTGDGYAF. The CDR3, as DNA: TGTGCCAGCAGGAGATCCGGGACAGGGGACGGCTACGCCTTC.

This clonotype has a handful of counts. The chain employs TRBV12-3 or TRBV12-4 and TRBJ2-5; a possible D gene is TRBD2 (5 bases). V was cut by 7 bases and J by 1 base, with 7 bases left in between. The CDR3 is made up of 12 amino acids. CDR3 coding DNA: TGTGCCAGCACTGAGGGCCAAGAGACCCAGTACTTC. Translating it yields CASTEGQETQYF.

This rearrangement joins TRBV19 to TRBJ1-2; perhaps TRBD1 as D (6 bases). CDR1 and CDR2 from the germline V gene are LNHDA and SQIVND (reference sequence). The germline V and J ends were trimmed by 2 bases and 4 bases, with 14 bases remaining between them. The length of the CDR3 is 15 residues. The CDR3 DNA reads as TGTGCCAGTAGTATAAGTACAGGGATCTTCTATGGCTACACCTTC. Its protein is CASSISTGIFYGYTF.

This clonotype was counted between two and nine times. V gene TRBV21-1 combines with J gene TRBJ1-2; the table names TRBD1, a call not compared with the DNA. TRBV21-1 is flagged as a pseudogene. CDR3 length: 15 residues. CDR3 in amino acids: CASSKSPRANYGYTF. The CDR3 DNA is TGTGCCAGCAGCAAATCTCCCCGGGCTAACTATGGCTACACCTTC.

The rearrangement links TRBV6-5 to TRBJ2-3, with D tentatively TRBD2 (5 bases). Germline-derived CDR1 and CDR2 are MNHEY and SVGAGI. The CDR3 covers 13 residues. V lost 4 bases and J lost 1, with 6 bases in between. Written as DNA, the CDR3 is TGTGCCAGCAGTTTCGGGGGCACAGATACGCAGTATTTT. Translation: CASSFGGTDTQYF.

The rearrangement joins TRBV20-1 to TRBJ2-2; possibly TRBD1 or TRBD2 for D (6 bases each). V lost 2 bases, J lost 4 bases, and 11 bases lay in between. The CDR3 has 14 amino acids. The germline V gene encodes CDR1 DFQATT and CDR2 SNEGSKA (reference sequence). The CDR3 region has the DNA TGCAGTGCTAGAATGGAGGGGGGCACCGGGGAGCTGTTTTTT. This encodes CSARMEGGTGELFF.